This TCR beta chain came from a study of T cell responses to AZD1222 COVID-19 vaccine. Assay: immunoSEQ multiplex PCR; the TCRdb copy retains only in-frame clones and omits some. The repertoire includes some 150,000 clones, more than 85% of them detected once, and about 1.4% sits in the top ten. The germline V and J ends were trimmed by 0 bases and 3 bases, with 11 bases remaining between them. This CDR3 comprises 15 residues. CDR1 and CDR2 (germline): KGHSH, LQKENI. The sequence derives from an adult who received the AZD1222 COVID-19 vaccine. This chain uses TRBV18 with TRBJ1-2; D remains ambiguous. The sample here was peripheral blood, taken 28 days after the second AZD1222 dose. In nucleotides, the CDR3 is TGTGCCAGCTCACCACCAACGACGGCCCACTATGGCTACACCTTC. Protein sequence: CASSPPTTAHYGYTF.